The text below deals with one T cell receptor beta chain. Antigen unknown. This sample is part of a study of T cells in Graves' hyperthyroidism and ophthalmopathy. This CDR3 is built from 14 residues. V was shortened by 9 bases and J by 1 base, with 12 bases between the two germline ends. Germline V gene data show CDR1 as KGHDR and CDR2 as SFDVKD. Study results and caveats: The model forecast ophthalmopathy, anticipating it by a median approximately 6.2 months before onset.

Ophthalmopathy patients showed a Clinical Activity Score of at least 3, NOSPECS grade of at least 4 and duration under 3 months. Diagnosing involved the use of clinical symptoms, serum thyroxine and TRAb, thyroid ultrasound and orbital computed tomography. There were TCR beta CDR3 regions amplified from RNA transcripts. The HTBI primer set drove a first-round RT-PCR of the TCR CDR3. TCRdb reprocessed the multiplex PCR reads with MiXCR, giving one entry per CDR3 protein. The profile covers hundreds of thousands of distinct CDR3 sequences, with approximately 15% appearing a single time and around 12% taken by the ten largest.

The chain recombines TRBV24-1 with TRBJ2-1; D unclear. The clonotype comes from a woman between 50 and 59 years old with Graves' ophthalmopathy. The sequenced sample consisted of blood. For the CDR3, the DNA is TGTGCCACCCAAAGCGTTTCTTCCTACAATGAGCAGTTCTTC. It specifies CATQSVSSYNEQFF.